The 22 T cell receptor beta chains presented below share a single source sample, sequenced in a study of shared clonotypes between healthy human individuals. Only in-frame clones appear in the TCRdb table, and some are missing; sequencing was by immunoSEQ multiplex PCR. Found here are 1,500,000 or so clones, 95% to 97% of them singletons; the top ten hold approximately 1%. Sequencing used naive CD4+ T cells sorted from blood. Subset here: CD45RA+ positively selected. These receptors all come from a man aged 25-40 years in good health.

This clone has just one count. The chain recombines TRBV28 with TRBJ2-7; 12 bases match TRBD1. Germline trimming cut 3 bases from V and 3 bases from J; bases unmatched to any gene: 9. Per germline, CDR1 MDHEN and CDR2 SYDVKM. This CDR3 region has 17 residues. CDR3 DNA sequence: TGTGCCAGCAGTTTTAAAGGGACAGGGGGCCCGGTCTACGAGCAGTACTTC. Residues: CASSFKGTGGPVYEQYF.

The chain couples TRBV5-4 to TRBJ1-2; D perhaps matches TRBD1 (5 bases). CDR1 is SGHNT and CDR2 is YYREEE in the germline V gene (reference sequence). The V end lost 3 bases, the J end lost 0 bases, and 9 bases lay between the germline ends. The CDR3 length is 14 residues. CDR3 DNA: TGTGCCAGCAGCTGGAGGGGCGCTAACTATGGCTACACCTTC. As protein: CASSWRGANYGYTF.

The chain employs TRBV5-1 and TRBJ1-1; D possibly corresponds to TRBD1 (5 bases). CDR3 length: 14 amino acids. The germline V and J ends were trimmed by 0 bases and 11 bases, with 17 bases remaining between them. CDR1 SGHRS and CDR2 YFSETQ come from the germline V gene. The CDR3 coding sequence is TGCGCCAGCAGCTTGGGGACAAGTGCGCCTATGGCTTTCTTT. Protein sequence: CASSLGTSAPMAFF.

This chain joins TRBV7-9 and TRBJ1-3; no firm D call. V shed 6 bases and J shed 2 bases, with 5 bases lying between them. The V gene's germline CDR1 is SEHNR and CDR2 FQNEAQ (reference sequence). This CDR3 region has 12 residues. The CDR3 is CASRLAGNTIYF. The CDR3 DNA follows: TGTGCCAGCAGGTTGGCTGGAAACACCATATATTTT.

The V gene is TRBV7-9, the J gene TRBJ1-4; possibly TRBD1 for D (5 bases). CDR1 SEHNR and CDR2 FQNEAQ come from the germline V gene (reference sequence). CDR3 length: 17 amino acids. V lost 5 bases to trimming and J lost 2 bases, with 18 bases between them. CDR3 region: CASSLARGTLTNEKLFF. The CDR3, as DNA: TGTGCCAGCAGCCTTGCCCGGGGGACCTTGACTAATGAAAAACTGTTTTTT. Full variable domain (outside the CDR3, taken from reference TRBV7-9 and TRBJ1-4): DTGVSQNPRHKITKRGQNVTFRCDPISEHNRLYWYRQTLGQGPEFLTYFQNEAQLEKSRLLSDRFSAERPKGSFSTLEIQRTEQGDSAMYLCASSLARGTLTNEKLFFGSGTQLSVL.

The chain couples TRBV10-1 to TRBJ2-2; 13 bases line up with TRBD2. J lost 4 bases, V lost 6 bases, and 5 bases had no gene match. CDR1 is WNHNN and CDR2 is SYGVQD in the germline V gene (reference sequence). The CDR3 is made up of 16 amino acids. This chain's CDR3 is CASSAGTSGITGELFF. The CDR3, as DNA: TGCGCCAGCAGCGCCGGGACTAGCGGGATCACCGGGGAGCTGTTTTTT.

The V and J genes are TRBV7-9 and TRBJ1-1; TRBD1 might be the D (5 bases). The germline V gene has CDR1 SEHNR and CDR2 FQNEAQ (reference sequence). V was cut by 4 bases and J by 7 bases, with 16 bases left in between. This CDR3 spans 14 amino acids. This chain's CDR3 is CASSSGPLRGEAFF. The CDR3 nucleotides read TGTGCCAGCAGCTCCGGACCCTTGAGGGGTGAAGCTTTCTTT.

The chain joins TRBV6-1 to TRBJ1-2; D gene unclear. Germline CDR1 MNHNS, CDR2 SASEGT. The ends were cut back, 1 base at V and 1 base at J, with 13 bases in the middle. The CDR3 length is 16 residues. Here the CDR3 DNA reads TGTGCCAGCAGTGAAGTCGGTGGGGTACTTAACTATGGCTACACCTTC. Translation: CASSEVGGVLNYGYTF.

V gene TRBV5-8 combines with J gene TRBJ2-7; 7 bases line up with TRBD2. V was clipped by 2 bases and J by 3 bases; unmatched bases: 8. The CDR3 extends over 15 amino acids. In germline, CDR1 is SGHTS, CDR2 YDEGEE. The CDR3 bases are TGTGCCAGCAGCTTTGGGCTAGCGGACATCTACGAGCAGTACTTC. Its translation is CASSFGLADIYEQYF.

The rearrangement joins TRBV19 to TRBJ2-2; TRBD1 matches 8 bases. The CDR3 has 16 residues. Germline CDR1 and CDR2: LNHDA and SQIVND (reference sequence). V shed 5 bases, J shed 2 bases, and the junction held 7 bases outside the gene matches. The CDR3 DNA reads TGTGCCAGTAGTTTTGGAACAGGGGGTAACACCGGGGAGCTGTTTTTT. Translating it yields CASSFGTGGNTGELFF.

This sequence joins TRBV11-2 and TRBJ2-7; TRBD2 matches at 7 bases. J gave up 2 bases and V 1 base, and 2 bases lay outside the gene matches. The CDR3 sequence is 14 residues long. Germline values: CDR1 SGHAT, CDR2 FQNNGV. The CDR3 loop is CASSLVAGAYEQYF. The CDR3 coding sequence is TGTGCCAGCAGCTTAGTCGCGGGAGCCTACGAGCAGTACTTC. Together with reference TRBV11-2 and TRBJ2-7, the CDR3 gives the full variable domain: EAGVAQSPRYKIIEKRQSVAFWCNPISGHATLYWYQQILGQGPKLLIQFQNNGVVDDSQLPKDRFSAERLKGVDSTLKIQPAKLEDSAVYLCASSLVAGAYEQYFGPGTRLTVT.

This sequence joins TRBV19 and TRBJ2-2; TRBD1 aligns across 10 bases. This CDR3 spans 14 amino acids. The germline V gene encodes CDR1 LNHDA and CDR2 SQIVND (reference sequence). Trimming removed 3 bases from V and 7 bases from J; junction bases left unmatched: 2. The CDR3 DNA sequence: TGTGCCAGTAGTATGACAGGGGGCTTCGGGGAGCTGTTTTTT. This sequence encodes CASSMTGGFGELFF.

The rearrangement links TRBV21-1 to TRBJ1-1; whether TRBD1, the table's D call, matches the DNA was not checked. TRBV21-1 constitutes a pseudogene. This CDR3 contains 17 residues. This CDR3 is CASSKRGSREMNTEAFF. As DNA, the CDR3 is TGTGCCAGCAGCAAAAGGGGATCTAGAGAAATGAACACTGAAGCTTTCTTT.

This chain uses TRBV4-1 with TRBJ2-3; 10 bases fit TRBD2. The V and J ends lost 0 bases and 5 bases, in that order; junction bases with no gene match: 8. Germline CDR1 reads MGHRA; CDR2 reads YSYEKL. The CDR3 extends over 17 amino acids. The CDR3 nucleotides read TGCGCCAGCAGCCAAGATGTTTTCACTAGCGGGAAAGATACGCAGTATTTT. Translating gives CASSQDVFTSGKDTQYF.

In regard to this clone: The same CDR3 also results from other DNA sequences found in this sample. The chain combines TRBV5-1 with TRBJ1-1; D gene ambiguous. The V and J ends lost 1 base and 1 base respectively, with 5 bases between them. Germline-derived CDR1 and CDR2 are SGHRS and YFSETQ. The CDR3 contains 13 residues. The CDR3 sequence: CASSLRQNTEAFF. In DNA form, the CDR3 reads TGCGCCAGCAGCTTGCGACAGAACACTGAAGCTTTCTTT.

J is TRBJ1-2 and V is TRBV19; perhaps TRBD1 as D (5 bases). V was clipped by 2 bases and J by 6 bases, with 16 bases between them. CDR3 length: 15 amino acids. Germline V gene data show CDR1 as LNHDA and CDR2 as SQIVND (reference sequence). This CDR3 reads CASSINRLRGDGYTF. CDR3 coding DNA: TGTGCCAGTAGTATAAACAGGTTAAGGGGAGATGGCTACACCTTC.

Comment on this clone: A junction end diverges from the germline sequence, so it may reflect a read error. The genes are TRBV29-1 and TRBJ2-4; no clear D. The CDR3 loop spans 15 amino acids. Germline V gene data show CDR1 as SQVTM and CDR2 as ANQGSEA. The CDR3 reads CSVKDPWLAKNIQYF. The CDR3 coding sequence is TGCAGCGTTAAAGACCCTTGGCTGGCCAAAAACATTCAGTACTTC. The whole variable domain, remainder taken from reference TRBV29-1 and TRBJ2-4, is SAVISQKPSRDICQRGTSLTIQCQVDSQVTMMFWYRQQPGQSLTLIATANQGSEATYESGFVIDKFPISRPNLTFSTLTVSNMSPEDSSIYLCSVKDPWLAKNIQYFGAGTRLSVL.

CDR3 region: CSVADPGLAVSSYEQYF. Written as DNA, the CDR3 is TGCAGCGTTGCGGACCCTGGGCTAGCGGTTAGCTCCTACGAGCAGTACTTC. The rearrangement joins TRBV29-1 to TRBJ2-7; 7 bases fit TRBD2. This CDR3 spans 17 amino acids. The germline V gene has CDR1 SQVTM and CDR2 ANQGSEA. The junction had 15 bases not matched to a gene; V was cut back by 4 bases and J by 0 bases.

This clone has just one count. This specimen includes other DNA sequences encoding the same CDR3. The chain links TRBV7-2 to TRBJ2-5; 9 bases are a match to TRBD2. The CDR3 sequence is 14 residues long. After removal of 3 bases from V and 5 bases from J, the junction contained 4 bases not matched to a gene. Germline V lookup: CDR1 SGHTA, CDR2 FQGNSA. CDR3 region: CASSLAGGPETQYF. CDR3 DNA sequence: TGTGCCAGCAGCTTGGCGGGAGGGCCGGAGACCCAGTACTTC.

CDR3 nucleotide sequence: TGTGCCAGCACTACCCGCGGGGAGCAGTACTTC. This encodes CASTTRGEQYF. The chain combines TRBV7-2 with TRBJ2-7; weak D call: TRBD2 (5 bases). V lost 7 bases to trimming and J lost 7 bases, with 11 bases between them. The CDR3 consists of 11 residues. Germline CDR1 SGHTA, CDR2 FQGNSA.

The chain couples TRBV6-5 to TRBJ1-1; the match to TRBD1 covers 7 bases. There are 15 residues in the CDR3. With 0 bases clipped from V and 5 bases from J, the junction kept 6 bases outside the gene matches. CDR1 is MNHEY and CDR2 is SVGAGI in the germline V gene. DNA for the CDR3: TGTGCCAGCAGTTACTCCAGACAGGGAGGGACTGAAGCTTTCTTT. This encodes CASSYSRQGGTEAFF.

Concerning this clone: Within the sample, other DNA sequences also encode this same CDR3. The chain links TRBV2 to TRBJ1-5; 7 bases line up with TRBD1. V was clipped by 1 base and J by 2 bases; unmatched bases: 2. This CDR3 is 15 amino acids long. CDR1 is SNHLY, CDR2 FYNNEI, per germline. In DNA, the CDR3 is TGTGCCAGCAGTGAAGGACAGGGAGGCAATCAGCCCCAGCATTTT. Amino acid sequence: CASSEGQGGNQPQHF.